Described below is a single T cell receptor (beta chain) sequence and its context. V was clipped by 3 bases and J by 1 base, with 10 bases between them. There are 14 residues in the CDR3. CDR1 and CDR2 from the germline V gene are SGDLS and YYNGEE. These data originate in a study of blood T cell repertoires in COVID-19. The overall study: Both acute and convalescent COVID-19 samples were obtained from the United States, Italy and Spain.

In the authors' workflow: Scientists estimated how many nucleated cells there were by amplifying reference gene primers. Sequencing used immunoSEQ multiplex PCR; TCRdb keeps in-frame clones, though not all of them. D and trimming come from the DNA, and the V and J calls and clone size come from that table. The table records some 230,000 clones, around 87% of them present only once. Grouping used clinical history reported by participants in a survey and questionnaire. The sequencing input was PBMCs or T cells enriched from blood (not recorded which). V usage is TRBV9 and J usage is TRBJ1-1, with unresolved D. This TCR came from a woman younger than 30 in a cohort exposed to, infected with or recovered from COVID-19 (not recorded which). The CDR3 nucleotides are TGTGCCAGCAGCGCCTGGGAGGGGAACACTGAAGCTTTCTTT. Translation: CASSAWEGNTEAFF. Full variable domain (rest looked up from reference TRBV9 and TRBJ1-1): DSGVTQTPKHLITATGQRVTLRCSPRSGDLSVYWYQQSLDQGLQFLIQYYNGEERAKGNILERFSAQQFPDLHSELNLSSLELGDSALYFCASSAWEGNTEAFFGQGTRLTVV.